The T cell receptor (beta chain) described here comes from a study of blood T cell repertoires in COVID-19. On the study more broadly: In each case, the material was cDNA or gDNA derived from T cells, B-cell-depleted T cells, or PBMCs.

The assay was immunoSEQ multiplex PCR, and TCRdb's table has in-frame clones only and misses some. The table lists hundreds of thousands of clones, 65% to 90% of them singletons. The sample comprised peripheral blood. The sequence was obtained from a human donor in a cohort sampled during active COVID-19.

The CDR3 is CASSDTGTSGYNEQFF. CDR3 in DNA: TGTGCCAGCAGTGATACCGGGACTAGCGGGTACAATGAGCAGTTCTTC. The rearrangement uses TRBV6-1 and TRBJ2-1, with 12 bases lining up with TRBD2. This CDR3 has 16 residues. CDR1 MNHNS and CDR2 SASEGT come from the germline V gene. Losses at the gene ends were 3 bases for V and 4 bases for J; bases not matched to a gene: 4.